This TCR beta chain was sequenced for a study of T cell responses to AZD1222 COVID-19 vaccine. Concerning this clone: Its antigen is unknown.

Produced via immunoSEQ multiplex PCR; TCRdb's table is partial and in-frame only. The data hold some 190,000 clones, with around 92% observed a single time. Findings and caveats of the study: Possibly, clonal diversity was underestimated; donors were largely white British and included more females.

This specimen was peripheral blood, taken on day 0 of AZD1222 vaccination. The TCR sequence derives from an adult in good health.

CDR3 protein: CAITPGQGADEQFF. CDR3 DNA sequence: TGTGCCATCACTCCGGGACAGGGGGCCGATGAGCAGTTCTTC. The chain has TRBV10-3 and TRBJ2-1; 12 nucleotides match TRBD1. The CDR3 spans 14 residues. Trimming removed 7 bases from V and 8 bases from J; junction bases left unmatched: 6. The germline V gene has CDR1 ENHRY and CDR2 SYGVKD.